This T cell receptor beta chain was recovered during a study of shared clonotypes between healthy human individuals. Study-level findings and limits: Sampling included only blood; tissue repertoires likely differ. Investigators expected sequencing depth to affect clonotype sharing among donors.

In germline, CDR1 is SEHNR, CDR2 FQNEAQ (reference sequence). The length of the CDR3 is 15 residues. The ends were cut back, 5 bases at V and 6 bases at J, with 17 bases in the middle. Method: immunoSEQ multiplex PCR; TCRdb's copy keeps in-frame clones and lacks some. The repertoire includes about 510,000 clones, 75% to 80% of them detected once, and around an eighth sits in the top ten. Donors comprised healthy HIV-negative adults lacking recent acute infections or vaccinations. Nashville, Tennessee was home to all donors, each a Caucasian adult. About this clone itself: Its specificity is unknown.

The TCR comes from a woman aged 35 to 49 in good health. Some clones in this sample may be carry-over from other donors' samples. The material sequenced was PBMCs. V gene TRBV7-9 combines with J gene TRBJ2-1; maybe TRBD1 (8 bases). CDR3: CASSPSGTGGNEQFF. CDR3 coding DNA: TGTGCCAGCAGCCCGAGCGGGACAGGAGGCAATGAGCAGTTCTTC.